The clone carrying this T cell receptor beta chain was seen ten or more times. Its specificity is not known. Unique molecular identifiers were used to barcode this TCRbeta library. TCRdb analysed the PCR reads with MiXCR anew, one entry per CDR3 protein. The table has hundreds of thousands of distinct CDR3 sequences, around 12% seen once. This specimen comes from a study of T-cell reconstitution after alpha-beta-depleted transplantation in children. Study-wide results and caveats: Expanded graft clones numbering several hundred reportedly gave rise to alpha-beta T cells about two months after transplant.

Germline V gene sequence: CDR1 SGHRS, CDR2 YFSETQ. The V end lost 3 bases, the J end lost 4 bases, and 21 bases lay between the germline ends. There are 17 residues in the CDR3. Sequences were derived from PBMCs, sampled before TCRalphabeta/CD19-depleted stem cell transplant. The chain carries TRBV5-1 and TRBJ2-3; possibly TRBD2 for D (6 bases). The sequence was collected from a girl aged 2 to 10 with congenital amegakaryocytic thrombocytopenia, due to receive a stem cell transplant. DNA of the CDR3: TGCGCCAGCAGCTCGCAATTCGGGACTGGGGCCCCAGATACGCAGTATTTT. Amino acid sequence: CASSSQFGTGAPDTQYF.